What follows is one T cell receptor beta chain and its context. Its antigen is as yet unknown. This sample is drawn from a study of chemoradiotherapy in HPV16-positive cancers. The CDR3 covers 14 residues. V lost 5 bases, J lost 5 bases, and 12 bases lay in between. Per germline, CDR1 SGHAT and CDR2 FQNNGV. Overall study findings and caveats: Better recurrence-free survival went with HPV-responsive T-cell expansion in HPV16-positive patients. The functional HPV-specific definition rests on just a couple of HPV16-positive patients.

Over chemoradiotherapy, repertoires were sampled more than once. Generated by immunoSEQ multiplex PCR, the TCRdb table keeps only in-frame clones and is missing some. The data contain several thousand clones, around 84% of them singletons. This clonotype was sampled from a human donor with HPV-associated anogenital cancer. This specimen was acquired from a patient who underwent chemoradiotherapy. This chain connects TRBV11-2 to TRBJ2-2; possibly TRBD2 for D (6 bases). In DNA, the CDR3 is TGTGCCAGCAGCCGGGGGTGGGGGACCGGGGAGCTGTTTTTT. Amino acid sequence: CASSRGWGTGELFF.